Following are 9 T cell receptor beta chains from one sample sequenced in a study of shared clonotypes between healthy human individuals. Terminally differentiated effector memory CD45RA+ cells were excluded by CCR7 positive selection of CD45RO-negative cells. Produced via immunoSEQ multiplex PCR; TCRdb's table is partial and in-frame only. The sample lists about 2.1 million clones; just under 95% were seen once. Material: naive CD8+ T cells from PBMCs. Source of these receptors: a man aged 18 to 29 in good health. Some clones in this sample may be carry-over from other donors' samples.

V usage is TRBV2 and J usage is TRBJ2-7, with TRBD2 identical over 13 bases. The germline gives CDR1 SNHLY, CDR2 FYNNEI. This CDR3 region has 15 residues. J was trimmed by 8 bases and V by 6 bases; bases with no gene match: 10. CDR3 residues: CASRPPGLAGSKQYF. CDR3 DNA: TGTGCCAGCAGGCCACCGGGACTAGCGGGGTCAAAGCAGTACTTC.

The chain uses TRBV6-1 and TRBJ2-5, with D possibly TRBD2 on 6 matching bases. The CDR3 has 16 amino acids. V was shortened by 2 bases and J by 5 bases, with 18 bases between the two germline ends. The germline CDR1 and CDR2 sequences are MNHNS and SASEGT. CDR3 DNA sequence: TGTGCCAGCAGTGAATGGGGGAGGAAGGGTTGGGAGACCCAGTACTTC. Translated: CASSEWGRKGWETQYF.

The genes are TRBV28 and TRBJ2-1; maybe TRBD2 (5 bases). V was clipped by 7 bases and J by 2 bases, with 12 bases between them. Germline CDR1 MDHEN, CDR2 SYDVKM. The CDR3 is 14 residues long. CDR3 nucleotides: TGTGCCAGCAACCCGGGGTGGACCTACAATGAGCAGTTCTTC. It yields the protein CASNPGWTYNEQFF.

This chain joins TRBV28 and TRBJ2-1; no definite D call. This CDR3 region has 12 residues. CDR1 and CDR2 (germline): MDHEN, SYDVKM. The germline V and J ends were trimmed by 3 bases and 4 bases, with 4 bases remaining between them. The CDR3 region is CASSFGYNEQFF. CDR3 in DNA: TGTGCCAGCAGTTTTGGGTACAATGAGCAGTTCTTC.

The chain uses TRBV9 and TRBJ2-5; perhaps TRBD1 as D (6 bases). Germline loops: CDR1 SGDLS, CDR2 YYNGEE. Trimming removed 2 bases at V and 1 base at J, with 12 bases between. The CDR3 has 15 amino acids. CDR3 region: CASSVRGSVQETQYF. In nucleotides, the CDR3 is TGTGCCAGCAGCGTCAGGGGAAGTGTCCAAGAGACCCAGTACTTC.

V is TRBV9 and J is TRBJ2-2; 10 bases align to TRBD2. The CDR3 runs 16 residues. V was pared by 6 bases and J by 0 bases, with 5 bases of the junction left unmatched. Germline assignment: CDR1 SGDLS and CDR2 YYNGEE. The CDR3 protein is CASKRTSGANTGELFF. In DNA, the CDR3 is TGTGCCAGCAAAAGGACTAGCGGCGCGAACACCGGGGAGCTGTTTTTT.

This clone was detected a few times. V and J are TRBV29-1 and TRBJ1-1; D uncertain. Germline V gene sequence: CDR1 SQVTM, CDR2 ANQGSEA. This CDR3 contains 10 residues. Trimming removed 5 bases from V and 4 bases from J, with 5 bases in between. CDR3 sequence (DNA): TGCAGCGTTTATAGCACTGAAGCTTTCTTT. Translation gives CSVYSTEAFF.

DNA for the CDR3: TGTGCCAGCAGCCAAGAACTAGCGGGAGGGCTGTACGAGCAGTACTTC. Amino acids: CASSQELAGGLYEQYF. The chain couples TRBV4-2 to TRBJ2-7, with 13 positions matching TRBD2. CDR1 is LGHNA and CDR2 is YNFKEQ in the germline V gene. Trimming took 0 bases from V and 4 from J; bases not matched to a gene: 3. This CDR3 has 16 residues.

V and J are TRBV27 and TRBJ2-3; 9 bases are shared with TRBD2. J lost 2 bases, V lost 6 bases, and 12 bases had no gene match. This CDR3 comprises 17 residues. Germline assignment: CDR1 MNHEY and CDR2 SMNVEV (reference sequence). CDR3 sequence: CASSFHSSGDPTDTQYF. The CDR3 coding sequence is TGTGCCAGCAGCTTCCACTCTAGCGGGGACCCCACAGATACGCAGTATTTT.